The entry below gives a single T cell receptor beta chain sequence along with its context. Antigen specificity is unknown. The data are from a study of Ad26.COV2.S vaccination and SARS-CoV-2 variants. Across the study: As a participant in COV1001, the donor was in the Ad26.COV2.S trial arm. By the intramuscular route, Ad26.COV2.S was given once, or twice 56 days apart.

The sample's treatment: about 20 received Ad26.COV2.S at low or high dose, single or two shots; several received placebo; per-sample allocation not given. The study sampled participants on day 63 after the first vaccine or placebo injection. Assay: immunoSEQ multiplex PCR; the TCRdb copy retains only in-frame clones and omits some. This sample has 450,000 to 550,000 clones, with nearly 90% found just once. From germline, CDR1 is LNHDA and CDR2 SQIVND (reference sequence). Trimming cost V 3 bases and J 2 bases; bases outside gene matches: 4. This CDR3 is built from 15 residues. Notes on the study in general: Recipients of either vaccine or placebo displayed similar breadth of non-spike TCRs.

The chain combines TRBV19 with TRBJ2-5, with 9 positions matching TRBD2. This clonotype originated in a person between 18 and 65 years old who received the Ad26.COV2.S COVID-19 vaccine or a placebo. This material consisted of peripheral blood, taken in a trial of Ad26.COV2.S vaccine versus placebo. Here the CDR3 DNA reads TGTGCCAGTAGTATGGTAACTAGCGGGCAAGAGACCCAGTACTTC. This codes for CASSMVTSGQETQYF.